This section outlines one T cell receptor (beta chain) sequence together with its context. What it binds is not known. Vbeta (60) and Jbeta (13) primers were used in the PCR. TCRdb's copy holds only in-frame clones and misses some; the assay was immunoSEQ multiplex PCR. Of 180,000 or so clones in the sample, around 75% were seen once. This sample stems from a study of cytomegalovirus exposure and HLA in healthy donors. Overall study results and limits: In a later analysis, TCR beta V- and J-gene trimming showed a link to a missense DCLRE1C variant.

Germline trimming cut 6 bases from V and 1 base from J; bases unmatched to any gene: 5. There are 14 residues in the CDR3. CDR1 is ENHRY and CDR2 is SYGVKD in the germline V gene. The clonotype originates from a male donor in good health and CMV-seronegative. This chain connects TRBV10-3 to TRBJ1-1; TRBD1 agrees at 7 bases. Sample: PBMCs. The CDR3 nucleotides read TGTGCCATCAGCCCACAGGGGCCGAACACTGAAGCTTTCTTT. This sequence encodes CAISPQGPNTEAFF.